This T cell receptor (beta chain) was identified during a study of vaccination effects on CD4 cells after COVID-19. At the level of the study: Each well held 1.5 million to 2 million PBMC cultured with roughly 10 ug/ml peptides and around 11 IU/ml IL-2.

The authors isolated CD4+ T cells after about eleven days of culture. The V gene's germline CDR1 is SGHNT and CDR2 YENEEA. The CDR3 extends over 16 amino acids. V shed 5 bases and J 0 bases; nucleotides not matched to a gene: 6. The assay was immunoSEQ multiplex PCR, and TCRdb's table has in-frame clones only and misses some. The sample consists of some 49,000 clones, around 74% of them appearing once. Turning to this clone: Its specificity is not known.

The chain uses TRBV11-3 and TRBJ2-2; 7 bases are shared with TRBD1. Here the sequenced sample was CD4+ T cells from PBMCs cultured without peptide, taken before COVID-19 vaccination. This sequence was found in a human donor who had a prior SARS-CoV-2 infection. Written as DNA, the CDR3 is TGTGCCAGCAGCCAGCAGGGGGTAGCGAACACCGGGGAGCTGTTTTTT. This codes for CASSQQGVANTGELFF.